What follows describes a single T cell receptor (beta chain). The CDR3 is 13 residues long. Per the germline V gene, CDR1 is MNHEY and CDR2 is SVGAGI. Trimming pared 8 bases from V and 7 bases from J, leaving 15 bases between. This entry is derived from a study of blood T cell repertoires in COVID-19. Turning to the study itself: PBMCs, B-cell-depleted T cells, or T cells provided the cDNA or gDNA that made up the material.

Original processing methods: Estimation of nucleated cell counts relied on the amplification of reference gene primers. Sequenced by immunoSEQ multiplex PCR; TCRdb stores in-frame clones only, minus some. V and J calls and clone size are as listed in that table; D and trimming were resolved from the DNA. The table lists over 400,000 clones, roughly 88% of them singletons, with 1.4% in the top ten. The sequenced sample consisted of peripheral blood. The sequence was collected from a woman aged 25-40 years with active or convalescent COVID-19. The rearrangement joins TRBV6-5 to TRBJ1-5; D possibly corresponds to TRBD1 (6 bases). CDR3 sequence: CASGQTNNQPQHF. The CDR3 DNA follows: TGTGCCAGCGGACAGACGAATAACCAGCCCCAGCATTTT.